The clone carrying this T cell receptor beta chain was seen a handful of times. The antigen is undetermined. This record belongs to a study of early T cells in non-severe SARS-CoV-2 infection. At the level of the study: Chains stayed unpaired after sequencing of bulk RNA from unsorted whole blood. General observations from the study: VDJdb-based matching was biased toward anti-spike CD8 responses and missed private and CD4 specificities.

MiXCR, run by TCRdb on the 5' RACE reads, gives a single entry per CDR3 protein. The sample records roughly 100,000 distinct CDR3 sequences, less than 15% being singletons. Germline V lookup: CDR1 SNHLY, CDR2 FYNNEI. The CDR3 runs to 13 residues. The V and J ends lost 11 bases and 3 bases, in that order; junction bases with no gene match: 8. The origin of this receptor is an adult who was a healthcare worker with PCR-confirmed SARS-CoV-2 infection or an uninfected control (not recorded which). The genes are TRBV2 and TRBJ2-3; 7 bases are a match to TRBD1. The sample comprised whole blood. The CDR3: CAAPTGRTDTQYF. CDR3 nucleotides: TGTGCCGCACCGACAGGGCGTACAGATACGCAGTATTTT.